This T cell receptor beta chain stems from a study of identical twins. Study results and caveats: Twins shared out-of-frame alpha sequences with excess low generation probability. Memory repertoires showed no such pattern, whereas abundant cord blood beta clonotypes carried fewer insertions.

V lost 8 bases, J lost 10 bases, and 15 bases lay in between. Germline V lookup: CDR1 SNHLY, CDR2 FYNNEI. The CDR3 contains 11 residues. A universal primer site arose from template switching, and cDNA bore unique molecular identifiers. One entry per CDR3 protein results from TCRdb running MiXCR on the 5' RACE reads. The repertoire includes around 1.7 million distinct CDR3 sequences, less than 35% of them detected once, and around 0.3% sits in the top ten. Note on this clonotype: Its antigen is not identified.

The sequenced material came from cord blood. This rearrangement joins TRBV2 to TRBJ2-7; D gene unclear. The receptor's source is a newborn girl in good health. The CDR3 protein is CASQYQEAQYF. The CDR3 DNA reads TGTGCCAGCCAATACCAAGAGGCCCAGTACTTC.